This TCR beta chain is from a study of T cells in Graves' hyperthyroidism and ophthalmopathy. The TCR beta CDR3 regions underwent amplification using RNA transcripts as the source. First-round RT-PCR with HTBI primers amplified the TCR CDR3 region. TCRdb called the multiplex PCR reads again in MiXCR, with one record for every CDR3 protein. This repertoire shows around 540,000 distinct CDR3 sequences, just over 45% found once; its top ten account for just over 8%. The length of the CDR3 is 16 residues. In germline, CDR1 is KGHDR, CDR2 SFDVKD. V was clipped by 4 bases and J by 0 bases, with 14 bases between them.

Sample: peripheral blood or thyroid tissue (not recorded which). The receptor was derived from a woman between 18 and 29 years old with Graves' hyperthyroidism. V is TRBV24-1 and J is TRBJ1-1; tentatively, D is TRBD1 (5 bases). CDR3 protein: CATSEAGRGMNTEAFF. The CDR3 DNA reads TGTGCCACCAGTGAGGCAGGGCGGGGTATGAACACTGAAGCTTTCTTT.